This T cell receptor beta chain was identified in a study of cytomegalovirus exposure and HLA in healthy donors. 13 Jbeta primers and 60 Vbeta primers were used for the PCR. Original processing methods: Later reanalysis found about 80 million unique TCR beta chains, roughly 10 million of them shared. Clones were read by immunoSEQ multiplex PCR, and TCRdb kept only the in-frame ones, dropping some. V, J and clone size are those of that table, while D and trimming were read from the DNA. The sample holds roughly 160,000 clones, around 88% seen once. CDR3 length equals 14 residues. V lost 4 bases and J lost 4, with 14 bases in between. CDR1 and CDR2 from the germline V gene are SGHRS and YFSETQ. Overall study results and limits: Later analysis suggested most CMV-associated TCR beta chains were HLA-restricted. With DRB1 most and HLA-C fewest, TCR association rates differed between HLA loci in a later analysis.

Notes on this clone: The antigen is unknown.

The rearrangement joins TRBV5-1 to TRBJ1-2, with a tentative D call TRBD1 (6 bases). The specimen sequenced was PBMCs. This clonotype was obtained from a woman aged 25 to 39 in good health and CMV-seronegative. The CDR3 DNA reads as TGCGCCAGCAGCGATACAGGGAACACCTATGGCTACACCTTC. As protein: CASSDTGNTYGYTF.